Listed below are T cell receptor beta chains from one sample, sequenced in a study of blood T cell repertoires in COVID-19. The protocol was immunoSEQ multiplex PCR, while the TCRdb copy is restricted to in-frame clones and leaves out a portion. The sample has about 230,000 clones, approximately 88% seen once. What was sequenced was PBMCs or T cells enriched from blood (not recorded which). All receptors come from a woman aged 40 to 50 with acute COVID-19. Both conserved end residues are part of each CDR3. Size is stated for part of the rows, as once, few or many counts, or as a class when the clone is expanded.

TRBV6-5	TRBJ2-5	14	once	CASSRLHGMETQYF
TRBV29-1	TRBJ1-1	11	-	CSVDRYTEAFF
TRBV4-1	TRBJ2-1	14	-	CASSQGQGAGEQFF
TRBV5-6	TRBJ1-1	14	-	CASSSYRGQAEAFF
TRBV11-2	TRBJ1-1	15	-	CASSLQTGGRTEAFF
TRBV18	TRBJ2-2	14	-	CASSPDTGAGELFF
TRBV10-1	TRBJ2-3	16	-	CASSSASGGATDTQYF
TRBV19	TRBJ2-5	14	-	CASGTSGSQETQYF
TRBV6-1	TRBJ1-5	15	-	CASSEAGAFNQPQHF
TRBV28	TRBJ1-2	12	-	CASSQTGNGYTF
TRBV3-1/TRBV3-2	TRBJ2-2	15	-	CASSPRLAVTGELFF
TRBV14	TRBJ2-5	11	-	CASSQAGTQYF
TRBV5-4	TRBJ1-2	17	-	CASSGRSRGTPGYGYTF
TRBV11-2	TRBJ1-2	12	few	CASSWGQTGYTF
TRBV27	TRBJ2-3	15	-	CASSLAGGSTDTQYF
TRBV4-3	TRBJ2-2	18	-	CASSQTSGLAGVTGELFF
TRBV5-1	TRBJ2-3	16	-	CASSPGASGGLDTQYF
TRBV24-1	TRBJ2-3	17	-	CATSDFRRVGEADTQYF
TRBV5-6	TRBJ1-4	16	-	CASSKAGRMTNEKLFF
TRBV12-5	TRBJ1-5	16	-	CASGLAQGAFHQPQHF
TRBV3-1/TRBV3-2	TRBJ2-3	14	-	CASSQGLAGATQYF
TRBV6-2/TRBV6-3	TRBJ2-1	14	-	CASSKGPPGNEQFF
TRBV6-5	TRBJ1-2	15	-	CASSYSDRGNYGYTF
TRBV7-2	TRBJ1-1	13	-	CASSPRRNTEAFF
TRBV19	TRBJ2-4	13	-	CASSIDPSNIQYF
TRBV5-1	TRBJ2-7	13	-	CASSISGGHEQYF
TRBV4-2	TRBJ2-2	18	-	CASSQLVVPPGITGELFF
TRBV6-4	TRBJ2-3	20	-	CASSDPPGTSGGSLTDTQYF
TRBV6-6	TRBJ1-6	19	many	CASSPPRAGQSSYNSPLHF
TRBV14	TRBJ2-7	17	-	CASSQDRTAGPLYEQYF
TRBV4-1	TRBJ1-6	17	-	CASSQDYGTRDRSPLHF
TRBV4-1	TRBJ1-4	18	-	CASSQDNRGEVHREKLFF
TRBV6-2/TRBV6-3	TRBJ2-5	16	-	CASSYSGAGGPETQYF
TRBV4-3	TRBJ2-3	14	-	CASSEDYTTDTQYF
TRBV7-2	TRBJ1-5	16	-	CASSTTGGAGNQPQHF
TRBV7-8	TRBJ2-4	15	-	CASSPPRGPGNIQYF
TRBV5-6	TRBJ2-1	14	-	CASSWEGTSDEQFF
TRBV6-5	TRBJ2-7	15	-	CASRPDRNLLYEQYF
TRBV3-1/TRBV3-2	TRBJ2-3	15	-	CASSQNPTVGDTQYF
TRBV11-2	TRBJ2-3	16	-	CASSSPGLAGPGGQYF
TRBV6-4	TRBJ2-2	14	-	CASSDSFSAGELFF
TRBV7-8	TRBJ2-5	15	-	CASSLPAGGPETQYF
TRBV7-2	TRBJ1-1	13	-	CASSFGGGTEAFF
TRBV27	TRBJ2-1	13	once	CASSHGLDGEQFF
TRBV6-2/TRBV6-3	TRBJ2-2	15	-	CASSYQRGGPGELFF
TRBV4-3	TRBJ2-3	15	-	CASSQFGGRTDTQYF
TRBV5-1	TRBJ1-5	15	-	CASSLGTGVNQPQHF
TRBV30	TRBJ1-6	14	-	CAWNGQGHNSPLHF
TRBV12-5	TRBJ1-4	17	-	CASGLVLTGSVIEKLFF
TRBV9	TRBJ2-2	13	-	CASGRANTGELFF
TRBV15	TRBJ1-5	16	-	CATSRERTGGNQPQHF
TRBV5-1	TRBJ1-1	13	once	CASSLSLGTEAFF
TRBV9	TRBJ2-1	13	-	CASSVATYNEQFF
TRBV10-3	TRBJ1-2	15	-	CAISERDSFRAGYTF
TRBV7-2	TRBJ2-2	18	-	CASSLARAELGRHGELFF
TRBV18	TRBJ2-5	16	-	CASSPPNRESRETQYF
TRBV19	TRBJ1-2	14	-	CASKTTGTADGYTF
TRBV21-1	TRBJ1-2	15	-	CASSTPGQGLWGYTF
TRBV30	TRBJ2-3	14	-	CAWSVGQVTDTQYF
TRBV9	TRBJ2-3	18	-	CASSVELAGGSRTDTQYF